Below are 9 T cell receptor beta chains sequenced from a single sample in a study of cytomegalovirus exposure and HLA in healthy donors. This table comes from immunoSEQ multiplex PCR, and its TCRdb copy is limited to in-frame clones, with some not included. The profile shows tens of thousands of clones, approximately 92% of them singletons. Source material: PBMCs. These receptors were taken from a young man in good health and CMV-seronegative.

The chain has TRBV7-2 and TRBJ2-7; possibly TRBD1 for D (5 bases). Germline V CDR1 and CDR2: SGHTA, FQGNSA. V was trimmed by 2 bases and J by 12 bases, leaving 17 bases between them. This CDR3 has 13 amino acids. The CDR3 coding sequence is TGTGCCAGCAGCTTAAACAGCGCCAGGGTAATGTACTTC. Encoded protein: CASSLNSARVMYF. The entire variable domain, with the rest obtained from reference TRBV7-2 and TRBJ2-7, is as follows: GAGVSQSPSNKVTEKGKDVELRCDPISGHTALYWYRQSLGQGLEFLIYFQGNSAPDKSGLPSDRFSAERTGGSVSTLTIQRTQQEDSAVYLCASSLNSARVMYFGPGTRLTVT.

CDR3 protein: CASSLNLARNSYEQYF. In DNA form, the CDR3 reads TGTGCCAGCAGCTTAAATCTAGCGCGAAACTCCTACGAGCAGTACTTC. The chain uses TRBV7-8 and TRBJ2-7; a possible D gene is TRBD2 (6 bases). Trimming removed 2 bases at V and 0 bases at J, with 14 bases between. CDR1 is SGHVS, CDR2 FQNEAQ, per germline. This CDR3 has 16 amino acids.

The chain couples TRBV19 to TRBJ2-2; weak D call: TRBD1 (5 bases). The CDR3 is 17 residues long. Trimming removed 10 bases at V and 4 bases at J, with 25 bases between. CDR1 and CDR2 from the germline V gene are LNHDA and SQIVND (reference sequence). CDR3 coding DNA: TGTGCCACCACTATGGCAGGCATAGGAACAGGCACCGGGGAGCTGTTTTTT. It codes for CATTMAGIGTGTGELFF.

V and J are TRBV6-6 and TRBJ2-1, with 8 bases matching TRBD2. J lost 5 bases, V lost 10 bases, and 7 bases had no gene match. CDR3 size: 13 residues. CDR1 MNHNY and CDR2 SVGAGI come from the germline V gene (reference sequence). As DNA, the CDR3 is TGTGCCACCTCCGGGACTAGTAACAATGAGCAGTTCTTC. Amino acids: CATSGTSNNEQFF.

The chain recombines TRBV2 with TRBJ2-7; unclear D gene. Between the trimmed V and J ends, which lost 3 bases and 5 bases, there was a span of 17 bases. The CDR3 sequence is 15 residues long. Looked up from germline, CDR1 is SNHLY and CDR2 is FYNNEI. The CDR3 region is CASSEENVGANEQYF. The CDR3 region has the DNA TGTGCCAGCAGTGAGGAAAATGTCGGAGCTAACGAGCAGTACTTC.

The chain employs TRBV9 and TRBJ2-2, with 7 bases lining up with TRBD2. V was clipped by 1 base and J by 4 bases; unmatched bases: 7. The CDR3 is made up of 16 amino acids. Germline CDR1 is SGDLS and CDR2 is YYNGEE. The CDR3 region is CASSVIAGASTGELFF. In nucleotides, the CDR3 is TGTGCCAGCAGCGTAATCGCGGGAGCGAGCACCGGGGAGCTGTTTTTT. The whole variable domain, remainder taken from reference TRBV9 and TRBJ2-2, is DSGVTQTPKHLITATGQRVTLRCSPRSGDLSVYWYQQSLDQGLQFLIQYYNGEERAKGNILERFSAQQFPDLHSELNLSSLELGDSALYFCASSVIAGASTGELFFGEGSRLTVL.

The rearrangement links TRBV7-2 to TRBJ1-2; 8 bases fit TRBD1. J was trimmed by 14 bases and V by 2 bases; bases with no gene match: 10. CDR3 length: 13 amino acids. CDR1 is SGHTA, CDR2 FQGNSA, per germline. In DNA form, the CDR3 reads TGTGCCAGCAGCTTACAGGGGGCGGGGGGGGTAACCTTC. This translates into CASSLQGAGGVTF.

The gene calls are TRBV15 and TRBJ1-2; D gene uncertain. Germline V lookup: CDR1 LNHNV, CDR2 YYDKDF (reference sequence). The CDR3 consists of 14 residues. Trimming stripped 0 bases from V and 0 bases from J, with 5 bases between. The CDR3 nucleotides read TGTGCCACCAGCAGAGATTCAGCTAACTATGGCTACACCTTC. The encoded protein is CATSRDSANYGYTF.

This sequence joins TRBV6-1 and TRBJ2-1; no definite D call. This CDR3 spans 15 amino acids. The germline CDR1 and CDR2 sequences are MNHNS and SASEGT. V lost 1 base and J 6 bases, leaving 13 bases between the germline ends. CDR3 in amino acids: CASSEVWLPSNEQFF. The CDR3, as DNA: TGTGCCAGCAGTGAAGTCTGGTTGCCGAGCAATGAGCAGTTCTTC.